Following are 10 T cell receptor beta chains from one sample sequenced in a study of blood T cell repertoires in COVID-19. Measured with immunoSEQ multiplex PCR; TCRdb has only the in-frame clones, and not every one. Of 250,000 to 300,000 clones in the sample, around 90% were seen once. Sample: peripheral blood. These receptors originate from a man aged 45-60 years with acute or convalescent COVID-19.

As DNA, the CDR3 is TGTGCCAGCAGCCCCGGGGAGATCTACGAGCAGTACTTC. Translation: CASSPGEIYEQYF. The J gene is TRBJ2-7, the V gene TRBV12-3 or TRBV12-4; tentatively, D is TRBD2 (5 bases). V was cut by 6 bases and J by 3 bases, with 12 bases left in between. CDR3 length equals 13 residues.

The chain is built from TRBV7-6 and TRBJ1-3; no reliable D call. This CDR3 has 16 residues. Germline V gene data show CDR1 as SGHVS and CDR2 as FNYEAQ. V lost 2 bases to trimming and J lost 3 bases, with 14 bases between them. This CDR3 reads CASSLRTGSNGNTIYF. CDR3 coding DNA: TGTGCCAGCAGCTTACGAACGGGGTCAAATGGAAACACCATATATTTT.

A note on this clone: Other DNA sequences of this sample code for an identical CDR3. V is TRBV18 and J is TRBJ2-5; no clear D gene. CDR1 is KGHSH, CDR2 LQKENI, per germline. Deletions cut 6 bases from V and 5 bases from J, with 13 bases between. CDR3 size: 13 residues. CDR3 amino acids: CASSPGAGETQYF. CDR3 nucleotides: TGTGCCAGCTCGCCGGGTGCTGGCGAGACCCAGTACTTC.

V usage is TRBV6-5 and J usage is TRBJ1-1; 7 bases agree with TRBD1. V lost 8 bases and J lost 4; bases outside the gene matches: 13. From germline, CDR1 is MNHEY and CDR2 SVGAGI. The CDR3 contains 15 residues. The CDR3 DNA follows: TGTGCCAGCCGAACTCTACAGGGGTCGGGCACTGAAGCTTTCTTT. Its protein product is CASRTLQGSGTEAFF.

This clone was seen a single time. The chain employs TRBV29-1 and TRBJ2-1; 7 positions match TRBD2. V dropped 6 bases and J dropped 9; count of bases not matched to a gene: 11. The CDR3 runs to 13 residues. Germline CDR1 SQVTM, CDR2 ANQGSEA. Here the CDR3 DNA reads TGCAGCGTCGGCGCTTGGGGGAGGGGTGAGCAGTTCTTC. It specifies CSVGAWGRGEQFF.

The chain is built from TRBV10-1 and TRBJ2-3; maybe TRBD1 (6 bases). CDR3 length: 14 amino acids. Germline CDR1 reads WNHNN; CDR2 reads SYGVQD (reference sequence). V lost 5 bases and J 2 bases, leaving 11 bases between the germline ends. CDR3 region: CASSSTGTTDTQYF. CDR3 nucleotides: TGCGCCAGCAGTTCGACAGGTACCACAGATACGCAGTATTTT.

The rearrangement links TRBV4-1 to TRBJ1-1; D not certain. CDR1 and CDR2 from the germline V gene are MGHRA and YSYEKL. Between the trimmed V and J ends, which lost 2 bases and 3 bases, there was a span of 7 bases. There are 13 residues in the CDR3. CDR3 loop: CASSQRPDTEAFF. In nucleotides, the CDR3 is TGCGCCAGCAGCCAACGCCCGGACACTGAAGCTTTCTTT.

V and J are TRBV18 and TRBJ1-1; 8 bases align to TRBD1. The V and J ends lost 0 bases and 7 bases, in that order; junction bases with no gene match: 7. Germline V gives CDR1 KGHSH, CDR2 LQKENI. There are 15 residues in the CDR3. In nucleotides, the CDR3 is TGTGCCAGCTCACCACCGAGCACAGGGGGAGGTGAAGCTTTCTTT. This gives the protein CASSPPSTGGGEAFF. Full variable domain (missing parts from reference TRBV18 and TRBJ1-1): NAGVMQNPRHLVRRRGQEARLRCSPMKGHSHVYWYRQLPEEGLKFMVYLQKENIIDESGMPKERFSAEFPKEGPSILRIQQVVRGDSAAYFCASSPPSTGGGEAFFGQGTRLTVV.

This chain links TRBV29-1 with TRBJ2-7; tentative D call: TRBD1 (6 bases). V was cut by 3 bases and J by 4 bases, with 10 bases left in between. Germline V gene lookup returns CDR1 SQVTM and CDR2 ANQGSEA. This CDR3 contains 12 residues. The CDR3 protein is CSVDLQGYEQYF. The DNA for the CDR3 is TGCAGCGTTGACTTACAGGGATACGAGCAGTACTTC.

V and J are TRBV4-2 and TRBJ2-7, with TRBD1 as a possible D gene (6 bases). Germline CDR1 and CDR2: LGHNA and YNFKEQ. The V gene lost 0 bases and the J gene lost 5 bases, with 11 bases spanning the gap. The CDR3 contains 14 residues. The CDR3 protein is CASSQDRGSHEQYF. CDR3 DNA sequence: TGTGCCAGCAGCCAAGACAGGGGATCCCACGAGCAGTACTTC.